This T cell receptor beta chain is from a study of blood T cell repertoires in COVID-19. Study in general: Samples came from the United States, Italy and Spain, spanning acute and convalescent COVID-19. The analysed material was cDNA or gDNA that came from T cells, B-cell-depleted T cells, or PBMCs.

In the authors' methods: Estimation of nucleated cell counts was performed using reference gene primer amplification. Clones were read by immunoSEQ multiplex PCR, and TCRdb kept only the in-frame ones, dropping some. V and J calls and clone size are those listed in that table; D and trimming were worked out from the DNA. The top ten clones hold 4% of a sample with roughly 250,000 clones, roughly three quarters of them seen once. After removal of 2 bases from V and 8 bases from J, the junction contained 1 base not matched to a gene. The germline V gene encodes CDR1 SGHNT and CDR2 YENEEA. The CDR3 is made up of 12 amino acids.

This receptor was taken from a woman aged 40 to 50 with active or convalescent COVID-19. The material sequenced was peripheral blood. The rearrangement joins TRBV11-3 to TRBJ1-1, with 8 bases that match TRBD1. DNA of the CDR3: TGTGCCAGCAGCTTACAGGGGGCGGAAGCTTTCTTT. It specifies CASSLQGAEAFF. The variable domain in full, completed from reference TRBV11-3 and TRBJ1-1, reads EAGVVQSPRYKIIEKKQPVAFWCNPISGHNTLYWYLQNLGQGPELLIRYENEEAVDDSQLPKDRFSAERLKGVDSTLKIQPAELGDSAVYLCASSLQGAEAFFGQGTRLTVV.